This TCR beta chain was observed in a study of blood T cells in healthy people across ages. Study results and limitations: Roughly linear declines in TCR beta diversity per million T cells occurred with age.

Roughly 10 milliliters was the volume of peripheral blood drawn from each donor. Every sample had a minimum of 6 million PBMCs isolated. Alongside a J-beta primer mix, a sample-barcoded 5' primer served in a second PCR lasting roughly 6 to 12 cycles. TCRdb recomputed calls from the 5' RACE reads with MiXCR, one row per CDR3 protein. The table lists some 640,000 distinct CDR3 sequences, 25% to 30% of them singletons. V lost 2 bases to trimming and J lost 5 bases, with 11 bases between them. The CDR3 totals 13 residues. Germline V gene sequence: CDR1 SGHRS, CDR2 YFSETQ. With respect to this clonotype: Its antigen is not identified.

Sequenced: blood. The receptor comes from a woman older than 75 in good health. The gene calls are TRBV5-1 and TRBJ2-7; D not certain. The DNA of the CDR3 is TGCGCCAGCAGCTTTCGAATATCCGACGAGCAGTACTTC. Translated: CASSFRISDEQYF.